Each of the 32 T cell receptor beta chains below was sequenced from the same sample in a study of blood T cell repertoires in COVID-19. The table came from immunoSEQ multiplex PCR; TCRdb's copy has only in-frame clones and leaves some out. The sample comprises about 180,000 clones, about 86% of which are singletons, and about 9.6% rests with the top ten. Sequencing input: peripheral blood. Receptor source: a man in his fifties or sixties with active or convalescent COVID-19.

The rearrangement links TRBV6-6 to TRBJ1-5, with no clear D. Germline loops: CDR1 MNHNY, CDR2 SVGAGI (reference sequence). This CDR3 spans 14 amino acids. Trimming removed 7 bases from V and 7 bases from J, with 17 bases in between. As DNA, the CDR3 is TGTGCCAGCACCCACCCCGAACTAGGGCAGCCCCAGCATTTT. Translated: CASTHPELGQPQHF.

This CDR3 is CASSFRGANQETQYF. The DNA of the CDR3 is TGTGCCAGCAGTTTCCGGGGGGCCAACCAAGAGACCCAGTACTTC. The V and J genes are TRBV6-5 and TRBJ2-5, with D perhaps TRBD2 (7 bases). Between the trimmed V and J ends, which lost 4 bases and 0 bases, there was a span of 12 bases. CDR3 size: 15 residues. From germline, CDR1 is MNHEY and CDR2 SVGAGI.

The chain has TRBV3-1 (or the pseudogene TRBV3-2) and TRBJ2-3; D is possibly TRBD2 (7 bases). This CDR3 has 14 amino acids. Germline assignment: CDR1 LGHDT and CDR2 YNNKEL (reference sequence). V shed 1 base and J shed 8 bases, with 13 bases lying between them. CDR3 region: CASSQVAGASTQYF. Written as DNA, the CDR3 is TGTGCCAGCAGCCAAGTCGCGGGGGCGAGTACGCAGTATTTT.

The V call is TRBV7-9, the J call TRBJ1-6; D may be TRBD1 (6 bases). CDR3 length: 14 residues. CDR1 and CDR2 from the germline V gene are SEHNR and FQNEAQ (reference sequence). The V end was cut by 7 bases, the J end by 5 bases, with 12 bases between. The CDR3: CASTSGTHNSPLHF. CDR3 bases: TGTGCCAGCACCTCCGGGACACATAATTCACCCCTCCACTTT.

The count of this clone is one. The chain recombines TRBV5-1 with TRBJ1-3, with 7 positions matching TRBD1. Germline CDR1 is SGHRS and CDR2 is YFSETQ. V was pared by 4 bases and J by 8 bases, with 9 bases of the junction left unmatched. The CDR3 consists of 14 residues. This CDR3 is CASSATGDRDTIYF. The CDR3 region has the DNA TGCGCCAGCAGCGCCACAGGGGATCGGGACACCATATATTTT.

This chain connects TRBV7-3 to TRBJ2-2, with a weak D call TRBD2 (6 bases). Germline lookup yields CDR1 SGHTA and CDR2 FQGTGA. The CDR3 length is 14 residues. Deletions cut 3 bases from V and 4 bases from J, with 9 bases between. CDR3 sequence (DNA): TGTGCCAGCAGCTTCGGAGGGCTCACCGGGGAGCTGTTTTTT. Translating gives CASSFGGLTGELFF.

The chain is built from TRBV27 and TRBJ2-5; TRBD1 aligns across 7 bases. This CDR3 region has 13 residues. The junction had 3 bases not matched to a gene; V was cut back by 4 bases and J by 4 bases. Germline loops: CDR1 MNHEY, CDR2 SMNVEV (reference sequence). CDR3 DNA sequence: TGTGCCAGCAGTTCCAGGGGGAGAGAGACCCAGTACTTC. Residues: CASSSRGRETQYF.

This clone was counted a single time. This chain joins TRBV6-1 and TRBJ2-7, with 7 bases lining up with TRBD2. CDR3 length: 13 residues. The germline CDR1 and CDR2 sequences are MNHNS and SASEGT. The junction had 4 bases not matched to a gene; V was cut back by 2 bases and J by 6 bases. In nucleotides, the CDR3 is TGTGCCAGCAGTGAACTGTGGGGGGGCGAGCAGTACTTC. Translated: CASSELWGGEQYF.

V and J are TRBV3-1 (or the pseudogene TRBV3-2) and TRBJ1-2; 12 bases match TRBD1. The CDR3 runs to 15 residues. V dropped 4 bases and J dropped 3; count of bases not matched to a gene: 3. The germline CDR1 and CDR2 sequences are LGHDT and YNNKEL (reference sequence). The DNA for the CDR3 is TGTGCCAGCAGCCCGGGACAGGGGGCCCACTATGGCTACACCTTC. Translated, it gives CASSPGQGAHYGYTF.

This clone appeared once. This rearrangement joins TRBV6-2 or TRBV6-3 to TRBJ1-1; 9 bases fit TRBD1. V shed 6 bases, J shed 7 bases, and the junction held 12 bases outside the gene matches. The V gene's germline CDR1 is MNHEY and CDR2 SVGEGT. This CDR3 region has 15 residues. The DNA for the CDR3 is TGTGCCAGCAGCCCGACAGGGGGTACCTCATTTGAAGCTTTCTTT. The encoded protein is CASSPTGGTSFEAFF.

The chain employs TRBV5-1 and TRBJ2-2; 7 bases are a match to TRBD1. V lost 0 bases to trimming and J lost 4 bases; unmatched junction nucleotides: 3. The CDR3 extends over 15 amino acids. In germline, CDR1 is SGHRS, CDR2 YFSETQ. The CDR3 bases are TGCGCCAGCAGCTTGGGGACAGGCGTCACCGGGGAGCTGTTTTTT. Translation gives CASSLGTGVTGELFF.

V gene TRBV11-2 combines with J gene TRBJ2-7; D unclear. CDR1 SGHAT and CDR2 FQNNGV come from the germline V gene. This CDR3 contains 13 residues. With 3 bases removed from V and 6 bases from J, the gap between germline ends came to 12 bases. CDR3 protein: CASSFGERVEQYF. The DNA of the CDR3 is TGTGCCAGCAGCTTCGGAGAACGGGTCGAGCAGTACTTC. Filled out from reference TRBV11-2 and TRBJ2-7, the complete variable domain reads EAGVAQSPRYKIIEKRQSVAFWCNPISGHATLYWYQQILGQGPKLLIQFQNNGVVDDSQLPKDRFSAERLKGVDSTLKIQPAKLEDSAVYLCASSFGERVEQYFGPGTRLTVT.

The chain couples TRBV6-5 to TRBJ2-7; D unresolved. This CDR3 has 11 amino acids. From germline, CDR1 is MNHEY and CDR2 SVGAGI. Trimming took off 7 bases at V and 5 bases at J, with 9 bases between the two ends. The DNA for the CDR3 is TGTGCCAGCAAATGGCAGGACGAGCAGTACTTC. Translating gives CASKWQDEQYF.

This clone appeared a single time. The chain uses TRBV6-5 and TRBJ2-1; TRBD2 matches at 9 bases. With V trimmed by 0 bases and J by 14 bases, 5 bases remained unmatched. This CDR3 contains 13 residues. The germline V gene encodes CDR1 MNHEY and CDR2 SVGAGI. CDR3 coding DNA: TGTGCCAGCAGTTACTCGAACCCTAGCGGGGAGTTCTTC. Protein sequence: CASSYSNPSGEFF.

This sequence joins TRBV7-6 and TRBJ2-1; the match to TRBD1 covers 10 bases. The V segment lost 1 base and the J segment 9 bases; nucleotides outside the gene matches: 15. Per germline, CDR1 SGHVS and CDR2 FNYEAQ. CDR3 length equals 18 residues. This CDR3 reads CASSLERTGGNGLGEQFF. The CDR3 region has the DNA TGTGCCAGCAGCTTAGAGAGGACAGGGGGAAACGGCCTTGGTGAGCAGTTCTTC.

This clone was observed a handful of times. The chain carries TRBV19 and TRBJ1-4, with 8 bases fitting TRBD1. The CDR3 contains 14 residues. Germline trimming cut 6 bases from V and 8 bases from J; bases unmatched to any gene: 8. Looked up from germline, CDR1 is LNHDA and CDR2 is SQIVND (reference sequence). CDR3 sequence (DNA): TGTGCCAGTAGGACCCCACAGGGGGTAGAAAAACTGTTTTTT. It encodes CASRTPQGVEKLFF.

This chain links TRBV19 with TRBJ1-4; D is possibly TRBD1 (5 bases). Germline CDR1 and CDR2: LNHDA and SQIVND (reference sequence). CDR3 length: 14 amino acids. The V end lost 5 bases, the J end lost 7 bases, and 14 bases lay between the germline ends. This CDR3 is CASSSLAGIEKLFF. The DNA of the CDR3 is TGTGCCAGTAGTTCGTTGGCAGGGATTGAAAAACTGTTTTTT.

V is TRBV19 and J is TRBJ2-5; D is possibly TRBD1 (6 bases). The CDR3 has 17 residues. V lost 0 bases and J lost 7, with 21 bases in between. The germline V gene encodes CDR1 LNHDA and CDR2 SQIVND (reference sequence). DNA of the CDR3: TGTGCCAGTAGTATAGAAAACAACAGGGCCTTAGGGGGGACCCAGTACTTC. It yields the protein CASSIENNRALGGTQYF.

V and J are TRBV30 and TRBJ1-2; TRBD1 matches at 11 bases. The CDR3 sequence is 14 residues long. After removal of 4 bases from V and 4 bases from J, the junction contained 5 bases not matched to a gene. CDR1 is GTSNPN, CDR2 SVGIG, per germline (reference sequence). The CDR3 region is CAWIGTGGGYGYTF. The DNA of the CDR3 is TGTGCCTGGATAGGGACAGGGGGTGGCTATGGCTACACCTTC. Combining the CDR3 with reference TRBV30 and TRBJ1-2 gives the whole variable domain SQTIHQWPATLVQPVGSPLSLECTVEGTSNPNLYWYRQAAGRGLQLLFYSVGIGQISSEVPQNLSASRPQDRQFILSSKKLLLSDSGFYLCAWIGTGGGYGYTFGSGTRLTVV.

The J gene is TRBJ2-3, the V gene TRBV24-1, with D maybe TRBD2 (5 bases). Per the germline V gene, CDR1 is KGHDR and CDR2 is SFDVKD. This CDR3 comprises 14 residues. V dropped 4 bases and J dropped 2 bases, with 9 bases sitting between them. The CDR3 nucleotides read TGTGCCACCAGTGAAACTAGTAACACAGATACGCAGTATTTT. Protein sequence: CATSETSNTDTQYF.

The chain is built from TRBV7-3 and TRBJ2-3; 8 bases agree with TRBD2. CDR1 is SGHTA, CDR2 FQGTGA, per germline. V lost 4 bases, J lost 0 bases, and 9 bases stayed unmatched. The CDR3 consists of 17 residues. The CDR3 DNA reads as TGTGCCAGCAGCTCTCTCCTTAGCGGGGCCAGCACAGATACGCAGTATTTT. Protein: CASSSLLSGASTDTQYF.

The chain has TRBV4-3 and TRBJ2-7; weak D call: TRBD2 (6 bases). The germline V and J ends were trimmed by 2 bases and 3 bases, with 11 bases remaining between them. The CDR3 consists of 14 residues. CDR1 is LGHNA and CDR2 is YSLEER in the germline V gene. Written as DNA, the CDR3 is TGCGCCAGCAGCCAAACCGCGGACTACTACGAGCAGTACTTC. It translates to CASSQTADYYEQYF.

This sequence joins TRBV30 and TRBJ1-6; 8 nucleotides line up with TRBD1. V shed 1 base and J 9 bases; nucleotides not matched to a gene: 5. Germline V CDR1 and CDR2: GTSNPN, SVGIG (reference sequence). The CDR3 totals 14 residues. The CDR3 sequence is CAWSAGQGGSPLHF. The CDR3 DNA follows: TGTGCCTGGAGTGCCGGACAGGGAGGTTCACCCCTCCACTTT.

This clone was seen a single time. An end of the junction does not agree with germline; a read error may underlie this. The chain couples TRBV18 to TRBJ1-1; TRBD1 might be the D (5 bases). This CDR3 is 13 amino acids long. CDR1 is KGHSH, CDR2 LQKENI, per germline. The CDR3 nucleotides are TGTGCCAGCTCACCGACAGATGCGGCTGAAGGTTTCTTT. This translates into CASSPTDAAEGFF.

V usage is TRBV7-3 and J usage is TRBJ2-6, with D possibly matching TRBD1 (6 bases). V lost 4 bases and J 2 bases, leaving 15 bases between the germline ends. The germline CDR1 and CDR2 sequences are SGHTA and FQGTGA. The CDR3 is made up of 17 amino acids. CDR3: CASSSGTGLAGANVLTF. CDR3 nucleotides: TGTGCCAGCAGCTCGGGCACAGGGCTCGCTGGGGCCAACGTCCTGACTTTC. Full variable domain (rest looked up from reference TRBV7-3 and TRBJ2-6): GAGVSQTPSNKVTEKGKYVELRCDPISGHTALYWYRQSLGQGPEFLIYFQGTGAADDSGLPNDRFFAVRPEGSVSTLKIQRTERGDSAVYLCASSSGTGLAGANVLTFGAGSRLTVL.

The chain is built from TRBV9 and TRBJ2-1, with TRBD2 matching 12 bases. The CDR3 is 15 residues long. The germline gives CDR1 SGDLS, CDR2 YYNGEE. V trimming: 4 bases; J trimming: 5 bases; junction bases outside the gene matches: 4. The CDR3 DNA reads TGTGCCAGCAGCCCTCGGACTAGCGGGAACAATGAGCAGTTCTTC. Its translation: CASSPRTSGNNEQFF.

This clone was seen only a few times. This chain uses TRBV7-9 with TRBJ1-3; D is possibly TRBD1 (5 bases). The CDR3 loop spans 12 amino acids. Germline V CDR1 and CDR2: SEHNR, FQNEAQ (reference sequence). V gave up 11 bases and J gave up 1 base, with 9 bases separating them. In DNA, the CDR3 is TGTGCCGCGACAGCGTCTGGAAACACCATATATTTT. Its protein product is CAATASGNTIYF.

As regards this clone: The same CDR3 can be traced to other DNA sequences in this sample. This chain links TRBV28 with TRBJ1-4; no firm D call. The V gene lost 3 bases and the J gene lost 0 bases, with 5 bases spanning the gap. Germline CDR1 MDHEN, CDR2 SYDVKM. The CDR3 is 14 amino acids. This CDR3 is CASSFGATNEKLFF. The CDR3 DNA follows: TGTGCCAGCAGTTTCGGGGCAACTAATGAAAAACTGTTTTTT. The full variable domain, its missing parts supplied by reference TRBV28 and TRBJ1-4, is DVKVTQSSRYLVKRTGEKVFLECVQDMDHENMFWYRQDPGLGLRLIYFSYDVKMKEKGDIPEGYSVSREKKERFSLILESASTNQTSMYLCASSFGATNEKLFFGSGTQLSVL.

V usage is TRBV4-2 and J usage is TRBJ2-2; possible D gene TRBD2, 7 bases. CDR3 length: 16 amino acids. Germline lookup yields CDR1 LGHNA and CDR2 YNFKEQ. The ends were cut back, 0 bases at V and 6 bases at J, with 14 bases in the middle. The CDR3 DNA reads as TGTGCCAGCAGCCAAGAAGGGGGGGCTGGTTCCGGGGAGCTGTTTTTT. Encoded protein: CASSQEGGAGSGELFF.

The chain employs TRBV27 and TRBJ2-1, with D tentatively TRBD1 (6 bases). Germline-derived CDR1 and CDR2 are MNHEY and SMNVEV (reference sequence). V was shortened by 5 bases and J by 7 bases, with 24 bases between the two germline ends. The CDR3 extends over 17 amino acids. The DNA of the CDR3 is TGTGCCAGCAGTATCCGACGCCTAAACAGGGTTGGGAATGAGCAGTTCTTC. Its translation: CASSIRRLNRVGNEQFF.

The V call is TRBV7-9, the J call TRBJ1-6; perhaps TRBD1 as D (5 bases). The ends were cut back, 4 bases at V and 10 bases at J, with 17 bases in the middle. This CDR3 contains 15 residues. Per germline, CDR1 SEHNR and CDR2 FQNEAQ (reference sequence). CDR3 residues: CASSSQGSKGSPLHF. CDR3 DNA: TGTGCCAGCAGCTCCCAGGGATCTAAGGGGTCACCCCTCCACTTT.

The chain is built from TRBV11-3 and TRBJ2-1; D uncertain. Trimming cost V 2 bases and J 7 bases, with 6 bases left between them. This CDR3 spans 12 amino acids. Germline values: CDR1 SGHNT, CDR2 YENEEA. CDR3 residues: CASSLLSNEQFF. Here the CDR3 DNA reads TGTGCCAGCAGCTTACTTTCTAATGAGCAGTTCTTC.